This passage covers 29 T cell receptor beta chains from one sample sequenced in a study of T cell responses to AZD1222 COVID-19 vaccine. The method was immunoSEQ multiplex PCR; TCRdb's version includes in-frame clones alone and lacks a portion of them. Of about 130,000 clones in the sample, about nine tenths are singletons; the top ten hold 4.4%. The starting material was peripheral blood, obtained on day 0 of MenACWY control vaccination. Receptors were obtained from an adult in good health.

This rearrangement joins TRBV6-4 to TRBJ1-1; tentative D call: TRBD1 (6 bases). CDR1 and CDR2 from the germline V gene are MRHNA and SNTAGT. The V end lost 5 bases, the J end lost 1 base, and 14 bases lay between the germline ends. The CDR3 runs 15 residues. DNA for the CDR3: TGTGCCAGCAGTCTTTTTCAGGGGCCGAACACTGAAGCTTTCTTT. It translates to CASSLFQGPNTEAFF.

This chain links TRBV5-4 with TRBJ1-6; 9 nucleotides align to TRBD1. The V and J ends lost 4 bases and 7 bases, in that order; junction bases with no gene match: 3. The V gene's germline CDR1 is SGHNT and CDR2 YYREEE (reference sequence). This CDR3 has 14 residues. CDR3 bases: TGTGCCAGCAGCCCGGACAGGGGAAATTCACCCCTCCACTTT. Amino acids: CASSPDRGNSPLHF.

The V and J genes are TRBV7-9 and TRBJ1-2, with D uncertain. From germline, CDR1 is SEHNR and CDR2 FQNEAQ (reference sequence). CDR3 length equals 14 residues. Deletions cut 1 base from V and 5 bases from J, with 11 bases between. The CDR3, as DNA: TGTGCCAGCAGCTTAGACACGGCACAATATGGCTACACCTTC. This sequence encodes CASSLDTAQYGYTF.

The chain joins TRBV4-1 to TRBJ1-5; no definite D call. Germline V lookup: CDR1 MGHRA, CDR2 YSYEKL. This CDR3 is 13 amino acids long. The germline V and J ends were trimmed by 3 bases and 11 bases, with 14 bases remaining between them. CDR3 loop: CASSQHGAVAQHF. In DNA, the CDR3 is TGCGCCAGCAGCCAGCACGGAGCGGTGGCCCAGCATTTT.

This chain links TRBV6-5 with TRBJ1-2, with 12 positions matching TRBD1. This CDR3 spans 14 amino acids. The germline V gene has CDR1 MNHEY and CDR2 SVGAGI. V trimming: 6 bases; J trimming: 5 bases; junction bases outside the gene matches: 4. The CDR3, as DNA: TGTGCCAGCAGCCGGGGACAGGGGGCTTATGGCTACACCTTC. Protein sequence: CASSRGQGAYGYTF.

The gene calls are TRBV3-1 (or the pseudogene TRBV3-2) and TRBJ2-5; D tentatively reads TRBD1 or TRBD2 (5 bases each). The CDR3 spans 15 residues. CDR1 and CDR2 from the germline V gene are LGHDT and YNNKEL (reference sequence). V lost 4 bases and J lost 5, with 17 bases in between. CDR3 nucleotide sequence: TGTGCCAGCAGCCTTAAGCGTGGGGGTGCGGAGACCCAGTACTTC. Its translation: CASSLKRGGAETQYF.

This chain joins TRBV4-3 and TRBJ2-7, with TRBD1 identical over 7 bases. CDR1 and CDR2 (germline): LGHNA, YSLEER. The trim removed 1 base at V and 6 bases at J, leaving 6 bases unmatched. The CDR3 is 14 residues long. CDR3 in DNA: TGCGCCAGCAGCCAAGGGGAAGGGGGCCCCGAGCAGTACGTC. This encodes CASSQGEGGPEQYV.

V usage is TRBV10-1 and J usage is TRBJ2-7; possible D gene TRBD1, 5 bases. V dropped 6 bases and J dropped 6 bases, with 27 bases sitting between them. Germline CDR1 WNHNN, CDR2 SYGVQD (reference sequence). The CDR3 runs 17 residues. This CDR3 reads CASSGIGHPSARVEQYF. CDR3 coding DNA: TGCGCCAGCAGCGGCATTGGACATCCCTCGGCAAGGGTCGAGCAGTACTTC.

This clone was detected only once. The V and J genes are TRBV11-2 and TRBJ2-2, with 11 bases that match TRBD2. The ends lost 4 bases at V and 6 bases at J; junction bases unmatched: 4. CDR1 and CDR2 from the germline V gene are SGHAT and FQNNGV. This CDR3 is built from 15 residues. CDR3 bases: TGTGCCAGCAGCTCCCTAGCGGGAGGCGCCGGGGAGCTGTTTTTT. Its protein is CASSSLAGGAGELFF.

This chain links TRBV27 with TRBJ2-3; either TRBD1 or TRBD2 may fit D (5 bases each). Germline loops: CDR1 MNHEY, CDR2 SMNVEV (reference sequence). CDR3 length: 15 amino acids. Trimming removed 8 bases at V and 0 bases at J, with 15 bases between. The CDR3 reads CASALMGDSTDTQYF. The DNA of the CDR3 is TGTGCCAGCGCTCTGATGGGGGATAGCACAGATACGCAGTATTTT.

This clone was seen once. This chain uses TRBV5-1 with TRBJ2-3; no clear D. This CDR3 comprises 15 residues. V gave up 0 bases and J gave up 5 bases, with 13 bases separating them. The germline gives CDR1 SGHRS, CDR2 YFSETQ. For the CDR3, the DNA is TGCGCCAGCAGCTTGGTCCCGTCCGAAGAAGATACGCAGTATTTT. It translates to CASSLVPSEEDTQYF.

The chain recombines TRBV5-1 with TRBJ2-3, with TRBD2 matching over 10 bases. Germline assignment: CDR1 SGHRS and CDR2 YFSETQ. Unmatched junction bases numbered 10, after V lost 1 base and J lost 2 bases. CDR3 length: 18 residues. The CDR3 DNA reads TGCGCCAGCAGCTTGAGAATTCTAGCGGGAGTTGACACAGATACGCAGTATTTT. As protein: CASSLRILAGVDTDTQYF.

The CDR3 here is CASSQVHDRGSYNEQFF. As DNA, the CDR3 is TGTGCCAGCAGCCAAGTTCACGACAGGGGTTCTTACAATGAGCAGTTCTTC. This rearrangement joins TRBV3-1 (or the pseudogene TRBV3-2) to TRBJ2-1, with TRBD1 identical over 8 bases. The CDR3 has 17 amino acids. Germline assignment: CDR1 LGHDT and CDR2 YNNKEL (reference sequence). Trimming removed 1 base from V and 4 bases from J; junction bases left unmatched: 9.

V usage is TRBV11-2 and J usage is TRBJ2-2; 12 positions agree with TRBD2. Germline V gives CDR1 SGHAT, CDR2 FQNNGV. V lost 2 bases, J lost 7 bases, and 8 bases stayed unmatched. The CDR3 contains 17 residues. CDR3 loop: CASSLTSGGPQVGELFF. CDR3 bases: TGTGCCAGCAGCTTAACTAGCGGGGGGCCCCAGGTCGGGGAGCTGTTTTTT. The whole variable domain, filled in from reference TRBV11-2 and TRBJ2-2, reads EAGVAQSPRYKIIEKRQSVAFWCNPISGHATLYWYQQILGQGPKLLIQFQNNGVVDDSQLPKDRFSAERLKGVDSTLKIQPAKLEDSAVYLCASSLTSGGPQVGELFFGEGSRLTVL.

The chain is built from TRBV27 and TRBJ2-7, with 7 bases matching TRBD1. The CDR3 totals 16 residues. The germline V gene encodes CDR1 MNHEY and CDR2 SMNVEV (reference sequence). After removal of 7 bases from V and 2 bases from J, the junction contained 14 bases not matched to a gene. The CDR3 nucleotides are TGTGCCAGCACCACTCTGGGTCAGGGGGTGACCTACGAGCAGTACTTC. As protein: CASTTLGQGVTYEQYF.

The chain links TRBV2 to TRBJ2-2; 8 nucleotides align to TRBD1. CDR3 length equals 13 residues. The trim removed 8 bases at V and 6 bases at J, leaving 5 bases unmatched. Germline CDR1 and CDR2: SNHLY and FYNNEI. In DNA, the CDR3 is TGTGCCAGCCAGACAGGGGACCCCGGGGAGCTGTTTTTT. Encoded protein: CASQTGDPGELFF. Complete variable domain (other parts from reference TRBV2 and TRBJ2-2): EPEVTQTPSHQVTQMGQEVILRCVPISNHLYFYWYRQILGQKVEFLVSFYNNEISEKSEIFDDQFSVERPDGSNFTLKIRSTKLEDSAMYFCASQTGDPGELFFGEGSRLTVL.

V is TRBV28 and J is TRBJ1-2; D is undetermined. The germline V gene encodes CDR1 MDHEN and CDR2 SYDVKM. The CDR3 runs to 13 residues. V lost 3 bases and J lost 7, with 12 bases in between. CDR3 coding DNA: TGTGCCAGCAGTTTTCAACAGTTTGGTGGCTACACCTTC. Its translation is CASSFQQFGGYTF.

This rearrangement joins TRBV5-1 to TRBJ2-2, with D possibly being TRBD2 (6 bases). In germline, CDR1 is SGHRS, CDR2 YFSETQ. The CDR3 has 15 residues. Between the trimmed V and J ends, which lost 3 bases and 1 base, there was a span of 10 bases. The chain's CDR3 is CASSSSEKNTGELFF. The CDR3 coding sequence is TGCGCCAGCAGCTCTAGCGAGAAGAACACCGGGGAGCTGTTTTTT.

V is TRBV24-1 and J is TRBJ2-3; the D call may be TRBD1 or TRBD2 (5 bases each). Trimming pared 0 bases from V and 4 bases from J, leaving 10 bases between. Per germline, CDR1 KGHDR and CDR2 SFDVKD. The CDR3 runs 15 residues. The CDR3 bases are TGTGCCACCAGTGATTTGGCCCGGGGCGCAGATACGCAGTATTTT. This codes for CATSDLARGADTQYF.

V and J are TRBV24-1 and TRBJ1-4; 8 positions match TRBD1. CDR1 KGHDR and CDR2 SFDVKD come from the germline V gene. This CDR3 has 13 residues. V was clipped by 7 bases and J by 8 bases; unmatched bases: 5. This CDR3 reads CATRDRVGEKLFF. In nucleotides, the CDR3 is TGTGCCACCAGGGACAGGGTTGGAGAAAAACTGTTTTTT.

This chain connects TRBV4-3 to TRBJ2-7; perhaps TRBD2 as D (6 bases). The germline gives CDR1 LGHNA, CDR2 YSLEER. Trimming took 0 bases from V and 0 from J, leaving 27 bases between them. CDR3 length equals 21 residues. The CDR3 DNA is TGCGCCAGCAGCCAAGATCAGTTAATGGGGTTCATGACAGCGGGCTCCTACGAGCAGTACGTC. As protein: CASSQDQLMGFMTAGSYEQYV.

The CDR3 loop is CASSTGLSSYEQYV. The CDR3 DNA follows: TGTGCCAGCAGTACAGGGTTAAGCTCCTACGAGCAGTACGTC. The genes are TRBV6-5 and TRBJ2-7, with D tentatively TRBD1 (6 bases). Trimming took 5 bases from V and 0 from J, leaving 11 bases between them. The CDR3 totals 14 residues. Looked up from germline, CDR1 is MNHEY and CDR2 is SVGAGI.

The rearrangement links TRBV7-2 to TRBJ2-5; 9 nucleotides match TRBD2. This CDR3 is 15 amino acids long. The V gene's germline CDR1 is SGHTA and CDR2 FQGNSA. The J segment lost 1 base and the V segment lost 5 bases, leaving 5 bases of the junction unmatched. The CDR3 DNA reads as TGTGCCAGCAGCAATCGGACTAGCGCCCAAGAGACCCAGTACTTC. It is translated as CASSNRTSAQETQYF.

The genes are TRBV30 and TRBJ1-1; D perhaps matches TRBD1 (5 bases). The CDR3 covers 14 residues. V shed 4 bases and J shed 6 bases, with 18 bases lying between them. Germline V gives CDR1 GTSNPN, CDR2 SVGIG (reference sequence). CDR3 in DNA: TGTGCCTGGACCACTGGGGGGAACCCAGCTGAAGCTTTCTTT. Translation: CAWTTGGNPAEAFF.

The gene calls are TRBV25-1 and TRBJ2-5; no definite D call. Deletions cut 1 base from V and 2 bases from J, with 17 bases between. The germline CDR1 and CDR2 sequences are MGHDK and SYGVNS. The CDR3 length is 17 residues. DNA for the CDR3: TGTGCCAGCAGTGAATCTATTGGGAAACCGGTTCAAGAGACCCAGTACTTC. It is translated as CASSESIGKPVQETQYF.

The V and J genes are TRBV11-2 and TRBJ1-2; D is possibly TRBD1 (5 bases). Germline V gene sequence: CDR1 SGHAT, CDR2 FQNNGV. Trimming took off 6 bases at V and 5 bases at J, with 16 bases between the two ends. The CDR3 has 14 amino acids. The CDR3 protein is CASRKRGAEYGYTF. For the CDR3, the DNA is TGTGCCAGCAGAAAAAGGGGCGCTGAGTATGGCTACACCTTC.

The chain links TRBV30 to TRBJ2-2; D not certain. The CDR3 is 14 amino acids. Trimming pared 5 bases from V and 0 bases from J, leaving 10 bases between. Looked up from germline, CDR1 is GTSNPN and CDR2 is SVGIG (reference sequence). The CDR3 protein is CAWSWRSNTGELFF. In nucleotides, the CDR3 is TGTGCCTGGTCTTGGCGGTCGAACACCGGGGAGCTGTTTTTT.

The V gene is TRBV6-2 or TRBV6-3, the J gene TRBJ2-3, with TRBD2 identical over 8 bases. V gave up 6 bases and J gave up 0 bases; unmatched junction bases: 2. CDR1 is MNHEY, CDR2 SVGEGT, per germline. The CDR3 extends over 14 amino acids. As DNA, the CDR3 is TGTGCCAGCAGACCTAGCGGGAGCACAGATACGCAGTATTTT. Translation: CASRPSGSTDTQYF.

CDR3 DNA: TGTGCCACCAGCAGAGGGGTCCCTAATGAAAAACTGTTTTTT. Translation gives CATSRGVPNEKLFF. V is TRBV15 and J is TRBJ1-4; the D is unclear. V was cut by 1 base and J by 3 bases, with 6 bases left in between. This CDR3 is built from 14 residues. Germline V CDR1 and CDR2: LNHNV, YYDKDF (reference sequence).